What follows is one T cell receptor (beta chain) and its context. Its antigen is unidentified. The CDR3 runs to 14 residues. Germline V gives CDR1 MRHNA, CDR2 SNTAGT. V gave up 4 bases and J gave up 4 bases; unmatched junction bases: 5. The data stem from a study of shared clonotypes between healthy human individuals. The wider study: Researchers assigned three CD4 naive, three CD4 memory, two CD8 naive and one CD8 memory plate to each donor.

Findings of the study overall: Four donors shared around 5% of their naive CD4 clonotypes. The sole specimen, blood, was sampled, and tissue repertoires likely differ. Estimated richness values were generally larger in naive subsets than in memory subsets.

TCRdb's table, derived via immunoSEQ multiplex PCR, lists solely in-frame clones and lacks some. The sample shows about 2.4 million clones, over 85% of them seen only once. This receptor was taken from a man aged 18 to 30 in good health. Some clones in this sample may be carry-over from other donors' samples. Sequenced sample: naive CD4+ T cells from PBMCs. As for subset: CD45RA+ positively selected. The V gene is TRBV6-4, the J gene TRBJ2-3; 7 nucleotides line up with TRBD2. The CDR3 reads CASSANRGADTQYF. In DNA, the CDR3 is TGTGCCAGCAGTGCGAACCGGGGGGCAGATACGCAGTATTTT.